Presented here are 30 T cell receptor beta chains from one specimen sequenced in a study of OX40 agonist ivuxolimab in advanced cancers. Profiling relied on immunoSEQ multiplex PCR, and the TCRdb table lists in-frame clones only, not all of them. The sample lists fewer than 50,000 clones; about 92% were seen once. Here the sequenced sample was CD4+ or CD8+ T cells sorted from blood, taken in a trial of the OX40 agonist ivuxolimab. These receptor sequences come from an adult with an advanced solid tumor such as melanoma, head and neck, liver or kidney cancer.

The chain joins TRBV5-5 to TRBJ2-1, with 9 bases matching TRBD1. The V and J ends lost 3 bases and 6 bases, in that order; junction bases with no gene match: 7. The CDR3 covers 15 residues. Germline V gene sequence: CDR1 SGHKS, CDR2 YYEKEE (reference sequence). The CDR3 is CASSSGTGSINEQFF. The CDR3 DNA sequence: TGTGCCAGCAGCTCCGGGACAGGGTCAATCAATGAGCAGTTCTTC. Full variable domain (outside the CDR3, taken from reference TRBV5-5 and TRBJ2-1): DAGVTQSPTHLIKTRGQQVTLRCSPISGHKSVSWYQQVLGQGPQFIFQYYEKEERGRGNFPDRFSARQFPNYSSELNVNALLLGDSALYLCASSSGTGSINEQFFGPGTRLTVL.

This clone was counted a single time. This sequence joins TRBV30 and TRBJ2-2; D is possibly TRBD2 (5 bases). Germline V CDR1 and CDR2: GTSNPN, SVGIG (reference sequence). V dropped 6 bases and J dropped 4 bases, with 9 bases sitting between them. CDR3 length equals 12 residues. The CDR3 DNA follows: TGTGCCTGCCAGCGGTTCACCGGGGAGCTGTTTTTT. Translation: CACQRFTGELFF.

The chain is built from TRBV5-1 and TRBJ2-7; D possibly matches TRBD1 or TRBD2 (6 bases each). Trimming took 7 bases from V and 2 from J, leaving 13 bases between them. The CDR3 has 13 amino acids. Germline CDR1 reads SGHRS; CDR2 reads YFSETQ. CDR3 bases: TGCGCCAGCTCCATGGGGGGCCCCTACGAGCAGTACTTC. Protein product: CASSMGGPYEQYF.

V usage is TRBV28 and J usage is TRBJ2-7, with 8 bases lining up with TRBD2. With 3 bases clipped from V and 3 bases from J, the junction kept 1 base outside the gene matches. This CDR3 has 13 residues. Per germline, CDR1 MDHEN and CDR2 SYDVKM. The CDR3 is CASSFGTSYEQYF. The CDR3 DNA sequence: TGTGCCAGCAGTTTCGGGACTAGCTACGAGCAGTACTTC.

CDR3: CAISDQGAQETQYF. The CDR3 DNA sequence: TGTGCCATCAGTGATCAGGGGGCCCAAGAGACCCAGTACTTC. This sequence joins TRBV10-3 and TRBJ2-5; 8 positions agree with TRBD1. The CDR3 has 14 amino acids. Trimming took 3 bases from V and 1 from J; bases not matched to a gene: 1. The germline V gene has CDR1 ENHRY and CDR2 SYGVKD.

The chain employs TRBV4-1 and TRBJ1-5; D might be TRBD1 (5 bases). CDR1 is MGHRA and CDR2 is YSYEKL in the germline V gene. The ends were cut back, 0 bases at V and 2 bases at J, with 11 bases in the middle. The CDR3 has 16 residues. CDR3 residues: CASSQDAGFGNQPQHF. CDR3 DNA: TGCGCCAGCAGCCAAGATGCAGGGTTCGGCAATCAGCCCCAGCATTTT.

The chain's CDR3 is CASSSPSGRWISTDTQYF. DNA of the CDR3: TGTGCCAGCAGCTCTCCTAGCGGGCGTTGGATCAGCACAGATACGCAGTATTTT. The V gene is TRBV7-9, the J gene TRBJ2-3; 8 bases are shared with TRBD2. V lost 4 bases to trimming and J lost 0 bases; unmatched junction nucleotides: 12. This CDR3 contains 18 residues. Germline CDR1 is SEHNR and CDR2 is FQNEAQ (reference sequence).

V and J are TRBV19 and TRBJ1-2; 7 bases are shared with TRBD1. CDR1 is LNHDA and CDR2 is SQIVND in the germline V gene (reference sequence). V was clipped by 7 bases and J by 7 bases; unmatched bases: 9. There are 13 residues in the CDR3. The CDR3 DNA follows: TGTGCCAGTACTAACAGGGGCCTTTCTGGCTACACCTTC. Protein: CASTNRGLSGYTF.

V usage is TRBV5-1 and J usage is TRBJ1-1; 8 bases are shared with TRBD1. The CDR3 is made up of 15 amino acids. V lost 1 base and J lost 4; bases outside the gene matches: 6. Germline CDR1 reads SGHRS; CDR2 reads YFSETQ. This CDR3 reads CASSLTPTGGTEAFF. CDR3 nucleotides: TGCGCCAGCAGCTTGACCCCCACAGGGGGCACTGAAGCTTTCTTT.

The rearrangement links TRBV6-6 to TRBJ2-3; TRBD2 might be the D (5 bases). Germline CDR1 reads MNHNY; CDR2 reads SVGAGI (reference sequence). V gave up 2 bases and J gave up 6 bases, with 12 bases separating them. This CDR3 is built from 14 residues. This chain's CDR3 is CASSYNPRGDTQYF. The DNA for the CDR3 is TGTGCCAGCAGTTACAACCCCAGAGGGGATACGCAGTATTTT.

The chain uses TRBV12-5 and TRBJ2-2; no firm D call. Trimming cost V 3 bases and J 5 bases, with 1 base left between them. The CDR3 spans 11 residues. Per the germline V gene, CDR1 is LGHNT and CDR2 is FRNRAP. The chain's CDR3 is CASGFTGELFF. The CDR3 nucleotides are TGTGCTAGTGGTTTTACCGGGGAGCTGTTTTTT.

The rearrangement joins TRBV13 to TRBJ2-3; TRBD2 might be the D (6 bases). This CDR3 has 12 residues. In germline, CDR1 is PRHDT, CDR2 FYEKMQ (reference sequence). The V gene lost 3 bases and the J gene lost 7 bases, with 8 bases spanning the gap. The CDR3 sequence: CASSLGGNTQYF. The CDR3 bases are TGTGCCAGCAGCTTGGGGGGAAATACGCAGTATTTT.

The chain couples TRBV5-4 to TRBJ1-4; weak D call: TRBD1 (5 bases). This CDR3 spans 16 amino acids. Trimming cost V 4 bases and J 5 bases, with 18 bases left between them. Per germline, CDR1 SGHNT and CDR2 YYREEE (reference sequence). CDR3 in DNA: TGTGCCAGCAGCAACTCGAACGGGGGGGTGAATGAAAAACTGTTTTTT. This sequence encodes CASSNSNGGVNEKLFF.

This sequence joins TRBV28 and TRBJ1-2; possibly TRBD1 for D (5 bases). From germline, CDR1 is MDHEN and CDR2 SYDVKM. V was clipped by 3 bases and J by 4 bases, with 9 bases between them. This CDR3 contains 13 residues. The CDR3 nucleotides are TGTGCCAGCAGTTTCGGGGGAGCCTATGGCTACACCTTC. Its translation: CASSFGGAYGYTF.

The chain is built from TRBV19 and TRBJ2-2; TRBD2 might be the D (6 bases). Germline lookup yields CDR1 LNHDA and CDR2 SQIVND (reference sequence). V was pared by 7 bases and J by 6 bases, with 15 bases between. This CDR3 has 14 residues. As DNA, the CDR3 is TGTGCCAGTACGGGACTCTCACGAGCCGGGGAGCTGTTTTTT. Translated: CASTGLSRAGELFF.

The genes are TRBV6-5 and TRBJ2-1; TRBD1 or TRBD2 may be the D gene (6 bases each). CDR1 MNHEY and CDR2 SVGAGI come from the germline V gene. The CDR3 is 15 amino acids. Trimming stripped 0 bases from V and 2 bases from J, with 8 bases between. The CDR3 DNA sequence: TGTGCCAGCAGTTACTCGAGGGGGGCCTACAATGAGCAGTTCTTC. It yields the protein CASSYSRGAYNEQFF.

V usage is TRBV7-9 and J usage is TRBJ2-1; 15 nucleotides line up with TRBD2. The CDR3 extends over 16 amino acids. Germline V gene sequence: CDR1 SEHNR, CDR2 FQNEAQ (reference sequence). Trimming cost V 5 bases and J 9 bases; bases outside gene matches: 8. The CDR3 DNA reads as TGTGCCAGCAGCACTACGGGACTAGCGGGAGGAGGTGAGCAGTTCTTC. This codes for CASSTTGLAGGGEQFF.

V usage is TRBV6-5 and J usage is TRBJ2-1; possible D gene TRBD2, 7 bases. Trimming removed 6 bases from V and 8 bases from J, with 17 bases in between. Germline V gene data show CDR1 as MNHEY and CDR2 as SVGAGI. This CDR3 contains 14 residues. The CDR3 coding sequence is TGTGCCAGCAGCCGGGGGGCTAGCGCGGATGAGCAGTTCTTC. Translation: CASSRGASADEQFF.

This chain links TRBV6-5 with TRBJ1-2; 10 bases are shared with TRBD1. The CDR3 spans 15 residues. With 2 bases clipped from V and 6 bases from J, the junction kept 6 bases outside the gene matches. Germline CDR1 is MNHEY and CDR2 is SVGAGI. The CDR3 DNA sequence: TGTGCCAGCAGTTACACGCGGGACAGGGGCAATGGCTACACCTTC. Translated, it gives CASSYTRDRGNGYTF.

The chain couples TRBV19 to TRBJ2-1; TRBD1 matches 7 bases. This CDR3 comprises 13 residues. Germline V gene sequence: CDR1 LNHDA, CDR2 SQIVND (reference sequence). V was clipped by 4 bases and J by 6 bases; unmatched bases: 3. The chain's CDR3 is CASSNRGPNEQFF. Here the CDR3 DNA reads TGTGCCAGTAGTAACAGGGGACCCAATGAGCAGTTCTTC.

This chain joins TRBV4-1 and TRBJ1-4, with D perhaps TRBD1 (5 bases). Germline CDR1 and CDR2: MGHRA and YSYEKL. The CDR3 is 16 residues long. V dropped 0 bases and J dropped 3 bases, with 11 bases sitting between them. The CDR3 bases are TGCGCCAGCAGCCAAGAGGAGGTACAGGCTAATGAAAAACTGTTTTTT. This translates into CASSQEEVQANEKLFF.

V gene TRBV4-1 combines with J gene TRBJ1-2; D perhaps matches TRBD1 (6 bases). The germline gives CDR1 MGHRA, CDR2 YSYEKL. There are 14 residues in the CDR3. V was cut by 0 bases and J by 4 bases, with 9 bases left in between. CDR3 nucleotide sequence: TGCGCCAGCAGCCAAGATACAGGGAGCTATGGCTACACCTTC. It encodes CASSQDTGSYGYTF.

This sequence joins TRBV5-6 and TRBJ2-5; 9 bases align to TRBD1. This CDR3 is 14 amino acids long. V was pared by 2 bases and J by 5 bases, with 4 bases of the junction left unmatched. The germline gives CDR1 SGHDT, CDR2 YYEEEE. CDR3: CASSFSGTGETQYF. CDR3 DNA: TGTGCCAGCAGCTTTTCGGGGACAGGGGAGACCCAGTACTTC.

This clone was detected only once. The rearrangement uses TRBV9 and TRBJ2-2; 8 positions agree with TRBD2. CDR1 and CDR2 from the germline V gene are SGDLS and YYNGEE. CDR3 length equals 15 residues. Trimming cost V 4 bases and J 5 bases; bases outside gene matches: 7. This chain's CDR3 is CASSPGGFGTGELFF. CDR3 nucleotide sequence: TGTGCCAGCAGCCCGGGGGGGTTCGGGACCGGGGAGCTGTTTTTT.

This clone has only one observation. This chain uses TRBV29-1 with TRBJ1-2, with D possibly being TRBD1 (5 bases). Germline CDR1 and CDR2: SQVTM and ANQGSEA. V was trimmed by 7 bases and J by 2 bases, leaving 26 bases between them. The CDR3 totals 17 residues. Here the CDR3 reads CSARGPGSYTFNYGYTF. DNA for the CDR3: TGCAGCGCCCGAGGGCCAGGGAGCTATACCTTCAACTATGGCTACACCTTC.

As DNA, the CDR3 is TGTGCCATCAGTGAGCAAAACCCTTACGGTGAGCAGTACGTC. This translates into CAISEQNPYGEQYV. This chain links TRBV10-3 with TRBJ2-7; no definite D call. Trimming left V 2 bases short and J 7 bases short, with 15 bases between. Germline V CDR1 and CDR2: ENHRY, SYGVKD. The CDR3 totals 14 residues.

This clone has just one count. The V call is TRBV5-1, the J call TRBJ1-1; 8 bases fit TRBD1. Germline loops: CDR1 SGHRS, CDR2 YFSETQ. The CDR3 has 16 residues. The V gene end was trimmed by 1 base and the J gene end by 3 bases; junction bases not matched to a gene: 8. The CDR3 DNA is TGCGCCAGCAGCTTGTTAGGCAGGGGGCTGTACACTGAAGCTTTCTTT. Translated, it gives CASSLLGRGLYTEAFF.

The chain recombines TRBV14 with TRBJ2-7; 8 bases map to TRBD1. This CDR3 has 14 residues. Per germline, CDR1 SGHDN and CDR2 FVKESK. V shed 5 bases, J shed 3 bases, and the junction held 6 bases outside the gene matches. CDR3 nucleotides: TGTGCCAGCAGCTCTTCCAGGGGGCGCTACGAGCAGTACTTC. Encoded protein: CASSSSRGRYEQYF.

The chain has TRBV7-9 and TRBJ1-1; D is ambiguous. The CDR3 is 15 residues long. The germline V gene has CDR1 SEHNR and CDR2 FQNEAQ (reference sequence). V lost 8 bases to trimming and J lost 4 bases, with 20 bases between them. The CDR3 spells CASDTYSGGSTEAFF. DNA for the CDR3: TGTGCCAGCGACACGTACAGCGGCGGGAGCACTGAAGCTTTCTTT. The whole variable domain, filled in from reference TRBV7-9 and TRBJ1-1, reads DTGVSQNPRHKITKRGQNVTFRCDPISEHNRLYWYRQTLGQGPEFLTYFQNEAQLEKSRLLSDRFSAERPKGSFSTLEIQRTEQGDSAMYLCASDTYSGGSTEAFFGQGTRLTVV.

V is TRBV6-5 and J is TRBJ2-1, with TRBD2 matching 11 bases. With 4 bases clipped from V and 6 bases from J, the junction kept 5 bases outside the gene matches. The CDR3 sequence is 15 residues long. The germline V gene has CDR1 MNHEY and CDR2 SVGAGI. CDR3 nucleotides: TGTGCCAGCAGTTCCCGACTAGCGGGGCTCAATGAGCAGTTCTTC. Its translation: CASSSRLAGLNEQFF.